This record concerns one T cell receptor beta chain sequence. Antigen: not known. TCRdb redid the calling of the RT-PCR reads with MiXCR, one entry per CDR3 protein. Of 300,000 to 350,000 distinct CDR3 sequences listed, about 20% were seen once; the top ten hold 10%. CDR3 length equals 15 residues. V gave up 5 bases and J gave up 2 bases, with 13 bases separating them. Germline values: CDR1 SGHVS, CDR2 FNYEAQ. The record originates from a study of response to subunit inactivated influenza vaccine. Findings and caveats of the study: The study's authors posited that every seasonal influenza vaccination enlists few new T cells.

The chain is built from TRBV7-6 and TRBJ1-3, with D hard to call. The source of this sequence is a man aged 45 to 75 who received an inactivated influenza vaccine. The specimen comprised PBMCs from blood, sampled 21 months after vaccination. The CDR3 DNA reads TGTGCCAGCAGCATCTCATCCTCAACTGGAAACACCATATATTTT. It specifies CASSISSSTGNTIYF.